This TCR beta chain was captured in a study of cytomegalovirus exposure and HLA in healthy donors. The study, taken as a whole, reports: The Asian-associated ancestry cluster reportedly had fewer N-insertions than the 666-donor mean in a later analysis. Altogether, around 160 TCR beta chains were recorded as cytomegalovirus-associated. Relative to equally common others, HLA-associated TCR beta chains showed greater clonal expansion in a later analysis.

The V and J ends lost 5 bases and 1 base respectively, with 9 bases between them. The length of the CDR3 is 14 residues. CDR1 and CDR2 from the germline V gene are MDHEN and SYDVKM. Both 60 Vbeta primers and 13 Jbeta primers went into the PCR. Method: immunoSEQ multiplex PCR; TCRdb's copy keeps in-frame clones and lacks some. This listing includes about 130,000 clones. In the case of this clone: The antigen is not known.

Sequencing used PBMCs. The chain has TRBV28 and TRBJ1-5; maybe TRBD1 (5 bases). The receptor was isolated from a woman aged 35 to 49 in good health and CMV-seropositive. The CDR3 loop is CASSTRGSNQPQHF. The CDR3, as DNA: TGTGCCAGCAGTACCCGGGGGAGCAATCAGCCCCAGCATTTT.